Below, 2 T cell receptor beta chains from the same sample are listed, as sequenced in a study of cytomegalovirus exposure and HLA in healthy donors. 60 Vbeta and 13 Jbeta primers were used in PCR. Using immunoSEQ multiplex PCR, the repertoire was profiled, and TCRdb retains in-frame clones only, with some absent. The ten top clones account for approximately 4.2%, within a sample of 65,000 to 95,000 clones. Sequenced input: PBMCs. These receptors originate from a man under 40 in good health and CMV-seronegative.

CDR3 bases: TGTGCCAGTAAAAGGACAGTGAACACCGGGGAGCTGTTTTTT. This translates into CASKRTVNTGELFF. The chain is built from TRBV19 and TRBJ2-2; TRBD1 is a possible D gene (6 bases). Germline V gene sequence: CDR1 LNHDA, CDR2 SQIVND (reference sequence). This CDR3 contains 14 residues. V was pared by 7 bases and J by 1 base, with 10 bases between.

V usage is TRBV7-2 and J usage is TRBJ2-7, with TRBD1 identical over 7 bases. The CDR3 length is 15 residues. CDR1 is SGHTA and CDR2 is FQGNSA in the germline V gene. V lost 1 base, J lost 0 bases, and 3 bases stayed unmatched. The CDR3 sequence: CASSLDGDSSYEQYF. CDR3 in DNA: TGTGCCAGCAGCTTAGATGGGGACAGCTCCTACGAGCAGTACTTC.